This TCR beta chain was sequenced during a study of blood T cell repertoires in COVID-19. Background on the study: Material from acute and convalescent COVID-19 was sourced from the United States, Italy and Spain. PBMCs, B-cell-depleted T cells, or T cells were the source of the cDNA or gDNA that made up the material.

Study processing details: How many nucleated cells were present was estimated from reference gene primer amplification. Measured with immunoSEQ multiplex PCR; TCRdb has only the in-frame clones, and not every one. V and J calls and clone size follow that table, whereas D and trimming were derived from the DNA. The data contain roughly 200,000 clones, 80% of them singletons. Germline V gene data show CDR1 as MNHNS and CDR2 as SASEGT. V gave up 2 bases and J gave up 1 base; unmatched junction bases: 7. There are 17 residues in the CDR3. The clonotype comes from a man aged 60 to 75 with acute or convalescent COVID-19. This chain connects TRBV6-1 to TRBJ1-5; 8 positions agree with TRBD1. The material sequenced was peripheral blood. CDR3 protein: CASSELQGAGSNQPQHF. Here the CDR3 DNA reads TGTGCCAGCAGTGAACTCCAGGGGGCGGGCAGCAATCAGCCCCAGCATTTT.